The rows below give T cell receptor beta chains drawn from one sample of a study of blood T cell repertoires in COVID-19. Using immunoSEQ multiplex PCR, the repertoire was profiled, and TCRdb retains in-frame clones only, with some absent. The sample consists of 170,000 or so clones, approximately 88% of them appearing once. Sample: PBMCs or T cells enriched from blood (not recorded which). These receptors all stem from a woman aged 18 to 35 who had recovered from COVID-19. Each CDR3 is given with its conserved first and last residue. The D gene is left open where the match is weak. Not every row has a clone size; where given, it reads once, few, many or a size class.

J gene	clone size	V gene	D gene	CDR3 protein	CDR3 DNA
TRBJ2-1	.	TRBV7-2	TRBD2	CASSLAWTSGSNEQFF	TGTGCCAGCAGCTTAGCGTGGACTAGCGGGAGCAATGAGCAGTTCTTC
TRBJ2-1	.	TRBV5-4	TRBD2	CASSLPSSGGNYNEQFF	TGTGCCAGCAGCCTCCCGAGTAGCGGGGGGAACTACAATGAGCAGTTCTTC
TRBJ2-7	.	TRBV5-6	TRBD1	CASSPKRQGNEQYF	TGTGCCAGCAGCCCGAAACGACAGGGAAACGAGCAGTACTTC
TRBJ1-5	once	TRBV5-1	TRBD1	CASSMGTEGNQPQHF	TGCGCCAGCTCAATGGGGACAGAAGGCAATCAGCCCCAGCATTTT
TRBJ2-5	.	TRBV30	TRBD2	CAWWTSGTEETQYF	TGTGCCTGGTGGACTAGCGGGACCGAAGAGACCCAGTACTTC
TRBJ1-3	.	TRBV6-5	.	CASRASTGSGNTIYF	TGTGCCAGCAGGGCTTCTACAGGGTCTGGAAACACCATATATTTT
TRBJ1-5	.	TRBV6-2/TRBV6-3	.	CASSPGTMFPQHF	TGTGCCAGCAGTCCCGGGACAATGTTTCCCCAGCATTTT
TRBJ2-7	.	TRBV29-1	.	CSVEMLVSNSYEQYF	TGCAGCGTTGAGATGCTAGTTTCTAACTCCTACGAGCAGTACTTC
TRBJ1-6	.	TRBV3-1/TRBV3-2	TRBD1	CASMAGTASSYNSPLHF	TGTGCCAGCATGGCCGGGACAGCGAGCTCCTATAATTCACCCCTCCACTTT
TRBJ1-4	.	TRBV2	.	CASSAEQGLNEKLFF	TGTGCCAGCAGTGCCGAACAGGGCTTAAATGAAAAACTGTTTTTT
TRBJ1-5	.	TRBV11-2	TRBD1	CASSLQGERPQHF	TGTGCCAGCAGCTTGCAGGGGGAAAGGCCCCAGCATTTT
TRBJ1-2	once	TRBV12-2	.	CASRLRVQGPCGYTF	TGTGCAAGTCGTTTAAGGGTACAGGGCCCTTGTGGCTACACCTTC
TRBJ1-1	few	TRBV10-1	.	CASSPGSPMNTEAFF	TGCGCCAGCAGTCCGGGAAGCCCCATGAACACTGAAGCTTTCTTT
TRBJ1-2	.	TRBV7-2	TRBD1	CASSLLTGAQANYGYTF	TGTGCCAGCAGCCTTTTAACAGGGGCACAGGCTAACTATGGCTACACCTTC
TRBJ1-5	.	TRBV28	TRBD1	CASSLAKWTGDLQPQHF	TGTGCCAGCAGCCTTGCGAAATGGACAGGGGACTTACAGCCCCAGCATTTT
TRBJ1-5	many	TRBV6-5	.	CASSDQGGNQPQHF	TGTGCCAGCAGCGACCAGGGCGGCAATCAGCCCCAGCATTTT
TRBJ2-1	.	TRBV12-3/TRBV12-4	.	CASSTGRDEQFF	TGTGCCAGCAGTACAGGGCGGGATGAGCAGTTCTTC
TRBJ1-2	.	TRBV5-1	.	CASSSHLGPASYGYTF	TGCGCCAGCAGCTCCCACCTTGGTCCCGCGTCCTATGGCTACACCTTC